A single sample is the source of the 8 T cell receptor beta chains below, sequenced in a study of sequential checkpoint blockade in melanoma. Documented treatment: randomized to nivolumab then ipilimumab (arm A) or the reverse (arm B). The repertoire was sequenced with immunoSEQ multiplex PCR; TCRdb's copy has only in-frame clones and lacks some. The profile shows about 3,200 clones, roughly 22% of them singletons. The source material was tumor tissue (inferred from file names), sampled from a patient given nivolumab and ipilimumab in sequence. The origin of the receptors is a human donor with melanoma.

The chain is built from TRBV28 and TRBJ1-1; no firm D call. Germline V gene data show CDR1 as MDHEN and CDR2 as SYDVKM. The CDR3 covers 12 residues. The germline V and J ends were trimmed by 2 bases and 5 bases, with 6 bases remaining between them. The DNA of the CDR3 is TGTGCCAGCAGTTTAGGTCAAACTGAAGCTTTCTTT. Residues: CASSLGQTEAFF.

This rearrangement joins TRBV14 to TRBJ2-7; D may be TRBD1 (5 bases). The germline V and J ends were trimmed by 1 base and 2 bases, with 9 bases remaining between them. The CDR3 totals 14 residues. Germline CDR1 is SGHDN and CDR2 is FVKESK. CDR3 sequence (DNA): TGTGCCAGCAGCCAAGGCCAGGGTCCCTACGAGCAGTACTTC. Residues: CASSQGQGPYEQYF.

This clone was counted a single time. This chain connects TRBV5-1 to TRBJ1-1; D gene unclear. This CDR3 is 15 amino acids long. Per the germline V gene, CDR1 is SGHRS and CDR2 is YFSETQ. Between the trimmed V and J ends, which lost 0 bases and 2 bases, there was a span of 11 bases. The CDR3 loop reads CASSLALFRNTEAFF. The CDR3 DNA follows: TGCGCCAGCAGCTTGGCCCTTTTCCGTAACACTGAAGCTTTCTTT.

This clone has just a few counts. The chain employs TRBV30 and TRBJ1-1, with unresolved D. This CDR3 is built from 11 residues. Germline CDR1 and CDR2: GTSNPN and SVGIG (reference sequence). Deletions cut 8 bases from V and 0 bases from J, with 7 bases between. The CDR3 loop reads CATRMNTEAFF. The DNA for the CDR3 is TGTGCCACAAGAATGAACACTGAAGCTTTCTTT.

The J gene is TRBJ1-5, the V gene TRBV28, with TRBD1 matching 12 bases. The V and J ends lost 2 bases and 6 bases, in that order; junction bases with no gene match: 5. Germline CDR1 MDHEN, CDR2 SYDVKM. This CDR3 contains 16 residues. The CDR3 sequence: CASSLRGQGARQPQHF. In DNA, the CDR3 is TGTGCCAGCAGTTTACGGGGACAGGGGGCGCGTCAGCCCCAGCATTTT.

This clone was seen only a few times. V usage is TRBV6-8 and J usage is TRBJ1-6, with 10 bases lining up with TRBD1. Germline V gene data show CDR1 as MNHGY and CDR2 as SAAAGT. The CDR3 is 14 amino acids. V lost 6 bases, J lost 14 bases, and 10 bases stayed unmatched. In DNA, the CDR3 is TGTGCCAGCAGCTCCGGACAGGGGGTGCCCTCCCTCCACTTT. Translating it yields CASSSGQGVPSLHF.

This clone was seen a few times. CDR3 residues: CASSSYRDANTGELFF. The CDR3 DNA reads TGTGCCAGCAGTTCCTACAGGGACGCGAACACCGGGGAGCTGTTTTTT. This chain joins TRBV28 and TRBJ2-2, with D possibly matching TRBD1 (6 bases). V dropped 4 bases and J dropped 0 bases, with 12 bases sitting between them. CDR1 is MDHEN, CDR2 SYDVKM, per germline. The CDR3 length is 16 residues.

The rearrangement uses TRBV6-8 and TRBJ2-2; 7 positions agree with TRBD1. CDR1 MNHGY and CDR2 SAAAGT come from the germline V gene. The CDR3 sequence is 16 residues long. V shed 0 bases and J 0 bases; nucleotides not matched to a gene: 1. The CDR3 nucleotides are TGTGCCAGCAGTTACTCTACAGGGGCGAACACCGGGGAGCTGTTTTTT. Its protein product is CASSYSTGANTGELFF.